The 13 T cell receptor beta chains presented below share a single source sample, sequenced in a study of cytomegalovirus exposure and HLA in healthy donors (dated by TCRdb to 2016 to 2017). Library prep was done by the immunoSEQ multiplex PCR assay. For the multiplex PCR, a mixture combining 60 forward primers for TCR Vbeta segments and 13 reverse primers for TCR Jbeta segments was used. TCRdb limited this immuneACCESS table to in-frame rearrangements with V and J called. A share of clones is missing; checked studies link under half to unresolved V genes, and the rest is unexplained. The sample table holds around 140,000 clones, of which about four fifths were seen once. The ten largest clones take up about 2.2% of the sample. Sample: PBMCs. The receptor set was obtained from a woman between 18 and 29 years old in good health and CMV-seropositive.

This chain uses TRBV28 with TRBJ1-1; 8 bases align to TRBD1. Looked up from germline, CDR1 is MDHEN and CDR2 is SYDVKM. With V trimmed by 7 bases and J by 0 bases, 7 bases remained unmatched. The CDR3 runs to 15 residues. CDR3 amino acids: CASTLGQGLNTEAFF. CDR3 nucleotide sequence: TGTGCCAGCACCCTCGGACAGGGATTGAACACTGAAGCTTTCTTT.

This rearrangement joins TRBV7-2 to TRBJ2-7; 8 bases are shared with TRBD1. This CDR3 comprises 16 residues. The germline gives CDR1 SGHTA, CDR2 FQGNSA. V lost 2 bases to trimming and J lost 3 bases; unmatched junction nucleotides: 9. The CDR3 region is CASSLSAGGDYYEQYF. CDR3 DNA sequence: TGTGCCAGCAGCTTATCGGCAGGGGGCGATTACTACGAGCAGTACTTC.

CDR3 sequence (DNA): TGTGCCAGCACCGCCAACCCCGGGGGCACAGATACGCAGTATTTT. It specifies CASTANPGGTDTQYF. The chain carries TRBV6-5 and TRBJ2-3, with a weak D call TRBD2 (5 bases). CDR1 MNHEY and CDR2 SVGAGI come from the germline V gene. The CDR3 is made up of 15 amino acids. V was clipped by 7 bases and J by 1 base, with 15 bases between them.

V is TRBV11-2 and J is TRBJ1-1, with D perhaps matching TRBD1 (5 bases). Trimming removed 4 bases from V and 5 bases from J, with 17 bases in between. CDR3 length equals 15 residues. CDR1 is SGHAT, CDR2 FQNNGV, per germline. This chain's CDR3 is CASSWRHFRGTEAFF. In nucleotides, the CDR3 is TGTGCCAGCAGCTGGCGACATTTCCGGGGGACTGAAGCTTTCTTT.

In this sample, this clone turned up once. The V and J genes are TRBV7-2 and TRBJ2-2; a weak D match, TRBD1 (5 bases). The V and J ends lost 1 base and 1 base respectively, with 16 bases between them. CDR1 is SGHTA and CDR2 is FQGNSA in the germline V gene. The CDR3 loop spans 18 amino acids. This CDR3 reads CASSLDLSRAQNTGELFF. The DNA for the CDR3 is TGTGCCAGCAGCTTAGATCTTTCCAGGGCCCAGAACACCGGGGAGCTGTTTTTT.

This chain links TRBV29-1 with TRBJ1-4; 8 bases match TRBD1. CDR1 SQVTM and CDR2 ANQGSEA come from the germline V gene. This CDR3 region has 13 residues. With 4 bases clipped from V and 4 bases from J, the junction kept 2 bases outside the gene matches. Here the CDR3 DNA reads TGCAGCGTTGGACAGGGGAATAATGAAAAACTGTTTTTT. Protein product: CSVGQGNNEKLFF.

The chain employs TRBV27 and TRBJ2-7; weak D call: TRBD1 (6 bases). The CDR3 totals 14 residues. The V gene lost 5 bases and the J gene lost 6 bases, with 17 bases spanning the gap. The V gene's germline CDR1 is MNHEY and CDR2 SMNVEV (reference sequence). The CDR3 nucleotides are TGTGCCAGCAGTCGAATCAGGGGCGCTTCCGAGCAGTACTTC. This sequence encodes CASSRIRGASEQYF.

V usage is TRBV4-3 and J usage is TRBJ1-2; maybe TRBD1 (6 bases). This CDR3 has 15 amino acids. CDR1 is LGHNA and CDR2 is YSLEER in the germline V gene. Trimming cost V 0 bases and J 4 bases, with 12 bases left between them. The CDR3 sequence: CASSQDFAGAYGYTF. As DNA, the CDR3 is TGCGCCAGCAGCCAAGATTTCGCAGGGGCCTATGGCTACACCTTC.

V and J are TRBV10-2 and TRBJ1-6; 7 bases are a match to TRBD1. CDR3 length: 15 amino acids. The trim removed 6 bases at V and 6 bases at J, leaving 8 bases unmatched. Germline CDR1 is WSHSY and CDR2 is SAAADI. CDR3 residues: CASSLKGASNSPLHF. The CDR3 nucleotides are TGCGCCAGCAGCCTGAAGGGGGCTAGTAATTCACCCCTCCACTTT.

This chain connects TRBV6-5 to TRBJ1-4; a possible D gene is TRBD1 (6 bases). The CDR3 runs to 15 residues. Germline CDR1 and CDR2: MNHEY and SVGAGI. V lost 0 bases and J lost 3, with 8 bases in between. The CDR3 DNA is TGTGCCAGCAGTTACTCACAGGGACCTAATGAAAAACTGTTTTTT. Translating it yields CASSYSQGPNEKLFF.

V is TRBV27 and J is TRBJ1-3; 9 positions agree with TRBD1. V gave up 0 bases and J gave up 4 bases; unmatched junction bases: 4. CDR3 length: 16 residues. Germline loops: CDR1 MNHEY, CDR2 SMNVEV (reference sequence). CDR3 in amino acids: CASSLSGTGMGNTIYF. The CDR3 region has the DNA TGTGCCAGCAGTTTATCGGGGACAGGGATGGGAAACACCATATATTTT.

In DNA form, the CDR3 reads TGTGCCAGCAGTTGGGCAACCAGGGAAGTGGTTCAGCCCCAGCATTTT. Its protein product is CASSWATREVVQPQHF. V gene TRBV6-5 combines with J gene TRBJ1-5; perhaps TRBD1 as D (5 bases). V was pared by 4 bases and J by 6 bases, with 19 bases between. The CDR3 is 16 residues long. Germline V gene lookup returns CDR1 MNHEY and CDR2 SVGAGI.

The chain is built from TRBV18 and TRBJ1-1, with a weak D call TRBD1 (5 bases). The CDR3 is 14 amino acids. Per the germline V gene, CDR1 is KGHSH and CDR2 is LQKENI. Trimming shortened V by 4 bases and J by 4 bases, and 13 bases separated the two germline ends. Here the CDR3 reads CASSLRRGFTEAFF. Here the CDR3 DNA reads TGTGCCAGCTCACTCCGAAGGGGTTTCACTGAAGCTTTCTTT.